These 13 T cell receptor beta chains were all obtained from the same sample, sequenced in a study of T-cell reconstitution after alpha-beta-depleted transplantation in children. Unique molecular identifiers were used in preparing the TCRbeta library. TCRdb re-analysed the PCR reads in MiXCR, keeping a single row per CDR3 protein. The sample carries nearly 400,000 distinct CDR3 sequences, 20% recorded once. The sequenced sample was PBMCs from the stem cell graft donor, obtained from the stem cell graft. Receptors were obtained from a human donor who donated a stem cell graft to a child with acute myeloid leukemia.

The chain joins TRBV12-3 or TRBV12-4 to TRBJ1-4; D unresolved. V was shortened by 5 bases and J by 0 bases, with 10 bases between the two germline ends. This CDR3 is 15 amino acids long. The chain's CDR3 is CASSPQAATNEKLFF. The CDR3 nucleotides are TGTGCCAGCAGTCCCCAGGCTGCAACTAATGAAAAACTGTTTTTT.

This clonotype was picked up many times. The V call is TRBV6-5, the J call TRBJ2-7; the D is unclear. CDR3 length: 13 residues. The germline V gene has CDR1 MNHEY and CDR2 SVGAGI. The V end was cut by 2 bases, the J end by 3 bases, with 8 bases between. This chain's CDR3 is CASSYGLNYEQYF. CDR3 coding DNA: TGTGCCAGCAGTTACGGGCTTAACTACGAGCAGTACTTC.

This chain connects TRBV5-1 to TRBJ1-4, with TRBD1 as a possible D gene (6 bases). The CDR3 covers 15 residues. V lost 0 bases, J lost 6 bases, and 12 bases lay in between. The germline CDR1 and CDR2 sequences are SGHRS and YFSETQ. In DNA form, the CDR3 reads TGCGCCAGCAGCTTGGTTGGGGGCAGTCATGAAAAACTGTTTTTT. Amino acid sequence: CASSLVGGSHEKLFF.

J is TRBJ2-2 and V is TRBV12-3 or TRBV12-4; 11 positions match TRBD2. V dropped 5 bases and J dropped 5; count of bases not matched to a gene: 10. The CDR3 contains 17 residues. As DNA, the CDR3 is TGTGCCAGCAGTCCCGAAACACTAGCGGGAGTTACCGGGGAGCTGTTTTTT. This translates into CASSPETLAGVTGELFF.

This sequence joins TRBV9 and TRBJ2-1; unclear D gene. V gave up 0 bases and J gave up 6 bases, with 4 bases separating them. CDR1 SGDLS and CDR2 YYNGEE come from the germline V gene. This CDR3 contains 12 residues. CDR3 bases: TGTGCCAGCAGCGTAGGGGTCAATGAGCAGTTCTTC. This translates into CASSVGVNEQFF. Combining the CDR3 with reference TRBV9 and TRBJ2-1 gives the whole variable domain DSGVTQTPKHLITATGQRVTLRCSPRSGDLSVYWYQQSLDQGLQFLIQYYNGEERAKGNILERFSAQQFPDLHSELNLSSLELGDSALYFCASSVGVNEQFFGPGTRLTVL.

This clonotype was seen more than once but under ten times. The V and J genes are TRBV7-9 and TRBJ1-1; D unclear. The germline V gene encodes CDR1 SEHNR and CDR2 FQNEAQ (reference sequence). CDR3 size: 11 residues. Trimming pared 2 bases from V and 7 bases from J, leaving 5 bases between. The chain's CDR3 is CASSLYSEAFF. CDR3 nucleotide sequence: TGTGCCAGCAGCTTATACAGTGAAGCTTTCTTT.

This clonotype was found a few times. Because the CDR3 is missing its conserved closing phenylalanine or tryptophan, this is likely a read error. V and J are TRBV12-3 or TRBV12-4 and TRBJ2-1, with TRBD2 identical over 9 bases. Losses at the gene ends were 7 bases for V and 0 bases for J; bases not matched to a gene: 16. This CDR3 is 19 amino acids long. This CDR3 reads CASIKARLAGLHSYNEQFL. DNA for the CDR3: TGTGCCAGCATAAAGGCGCGGCTAGCGGGACTCCACTCCTACAATGAGCAGTTCTTG.

This clonotype has more than one count but fewer than ten. The chain carries TRBV18 and TRBJ1-6; D possibly corresponds to TRBD1 (6 bases). V was shortened by 0 bases and J by 9 bases, with 6 bases between the two germline ends. Germline values: CDR1 KGHSH, CDR2 LQKENI. The CDR3 has 13 residues. CDR3 nucleotide sequence: TGTGCCAGCTCACCACCAGGGGGTTCACCCCTCCACTTT. Amino acid sequence: CASSPPGGSPLHF.

This clonotype was seen only a few times. The V and J genes are TRBV20-1 and TRBJ2-1, with no clear D. Germline CDR1 is DFQATT and CDR2 is SNEGSKA (reference sequence). CDR3 length: 15 amino acids. Deletions cut 3 bases from V and 4 bases from J, with 16 bases between. The CDR3 region is CSASSTQNTYNEQFF. For the CDR3, the DNA is TGCAGTGCTAGTTCGACTCAAAACACTTACAATGAGCAGTTCTTC.

The rearrangement links TRBV5-1 to TRBJ2-5, with 8 nucleotides matching TRBD2. Losses at the gene ends were 6 bases for V and 5 bases for J; bases not matched to a gene: 9. This CDR3 region has 14 residues. Germline-derived CDR1 and CDR2 are SGHRS and YFSETQ. The CDR3 region is CASTAGTRGETQYF. The CDR3 DNA reads as TGCGCCAGCACCGCCGGGACTAGGGGGGAGACCCAGTACTTC.

The table lists this clonotype with a few counts. The V call is TRBV11-3, the J call TRBJ1-5; D remains unclear. V was pared by 2 bases and J by 0 bases, with 2 bases between. Germline V gene sequence: CDR1 SGHNT, CDR2 YENEEA. The CDR3 consists of 13 residues. DNA for the CDR3: TGTGCCAGCAGCTTACATAGCAATCAGCCCCAGCATTTT. Protein: CASSLHSNQPQHF.

This clonotype occurred a few times. The genes are TRBV4-2 and TRBJ2-6, with D possibly TRBD1 on 5 matching bases. Germline CDR1 and CDR2: LGHNA and YNFKEQ. The V and J ends lost 0 bases and 8 bases respectively, with 11 bases between them. The CDR3 loop spans 15 amino acids. The CDR3 spells CASSQDGQGSNVLTF. The CDR3 DNA reads TGTGCCAGCAGCCAAGACGGACAAGGCTCCAACGTCCTGACTTTC.

The chain has TRBV15 and TRBJ1-1, with 7 bases that match TRBD1. V lost 1 base and J lost 1; bases outside the gene matches: 3. Germline V CDR1 and CDR2: LNHNV, YYDKDF (reference sequence). This CDR3 is 15 amino acids long. CDR3 in amino acids: CATSRGDSRNTEAFF. The CDR3 nucleotides are TGTGCCACCAGCAGAGGGGACAGTCGGAACACTGAAGCTTTCTTT.